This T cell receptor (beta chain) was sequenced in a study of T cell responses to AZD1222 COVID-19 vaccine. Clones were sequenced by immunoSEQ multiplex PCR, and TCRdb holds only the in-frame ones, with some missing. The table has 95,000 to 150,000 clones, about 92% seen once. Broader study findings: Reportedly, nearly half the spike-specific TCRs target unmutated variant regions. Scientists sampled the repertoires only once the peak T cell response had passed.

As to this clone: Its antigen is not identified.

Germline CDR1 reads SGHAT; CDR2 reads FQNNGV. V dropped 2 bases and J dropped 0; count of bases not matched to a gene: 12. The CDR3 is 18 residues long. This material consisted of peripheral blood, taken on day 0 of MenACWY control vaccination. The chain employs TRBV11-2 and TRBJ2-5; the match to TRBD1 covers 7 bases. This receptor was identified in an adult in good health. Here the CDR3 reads CASSLSLLGQTDQETQYF. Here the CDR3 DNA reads TGTGCCAGCAGCTTAAGTCTTTTGGGACAGACGGACCAAGAGACCCAGTACTTC.